This T cell receptor (beta chain) was captured in a study of shared clonotypes between healthy human individuals. Study results and limitations: Among non-shared clonotypes, generation probabilities were lower than among those shared by all four donors. There were few donors, and this limited the genetic and exposure-history diversity represented.

Turning to this clone: What it recognizes is unknown.

Each replicate PCR on the sorted subsets used 150 to 200 ng DNA (around 30,000 T cell genomes). Profiling relied on immunoSEQ multiplex PCR, and the TCRdb table lists in-frame clones only, not all of them. The table lists approximately 2.1 million clones, more than 80% of them singletons. Germline CDR1 reads SGHRS; CDR2 reads YFSETQ. The trim removed 0 bases at V and 6 bases at J, leaving 9 bases unmatched. The CDR3 is 16 residues long. Sequenced material: naive CD4+ T cells from PBMCs. Subset in this sample: CD45RA+ positively selected. V and J are TRBV5-1 and TRBJ2-3; 8 bases match TRBD2. This TCR derives from a young man in good health. Some clones in this sample may be carry-over from other donors' samples. The DNA of the CDR3 is TGCGCCAGCAGCTTGGCGTCTTCGGGAGGGCCCGATACGCAGTATTTT. This codes for CASSLASSGGPDTQYF.